This section outlines one T cell receptor beta chain sequence together with its context. Its target is not known. Sequencing was performed with immunoSEQ multiplex PCR; in TCRdb, only in-frame clones are kept and a portion is missing. In the table there are some 2,500,000 clones, roughly 93% of which are singletons. Germline CDR1 is MNHNS and CDR2 is SASEGT. The CDR3 consists of 15 residues. Trimming took 10 bases from V and 4 from J; bases not matched to a gene: 12. This sample stems from a study of shared clonotypes between healthy human individuals. General observations from the study: Sharing across four donors was highest in naive CD4 (roughly 5%) and lowest in memory CD8 (roughly 0.4%). Collection of samples was limited to blood; tissue repertoires likely differ. Naive subsets typically showed greater estimated richness than memory subsets.

The V and J genes are TRBV6-1 and TRBJ1-5, with TRBD1 matching over 8 bases. The sequenced sample was naive CD4+ T cells from PBMCs. Subset given: CD45RA+ positively selected. The TCR was taken from a man aged 18 to 35 in good health. Some clones in this sample may be carry-over from other donors' samples. The CDR3 sequence is CATNRDRFWNQPQHF. For the CDR3, the DNA is TGTGCCACCAACCGGGACAGGTTTTGGAATCAGCCCCAGCATTTT.